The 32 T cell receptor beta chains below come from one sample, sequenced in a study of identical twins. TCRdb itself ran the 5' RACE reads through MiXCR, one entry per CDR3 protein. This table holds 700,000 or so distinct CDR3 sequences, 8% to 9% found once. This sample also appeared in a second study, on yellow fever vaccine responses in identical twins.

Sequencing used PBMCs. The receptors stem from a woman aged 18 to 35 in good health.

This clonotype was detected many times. CDR3 region: CASSLASSQGVYNEQFF. In DNA, the CDR3 is TGTGCCAGCAGCTTAGCGTCTAGTCAAGGAGTCTACAATGAGCAGTTCTTC. This chain joins TRBV7-9 and TRBJ2-1; D uncertain. This CDR3 has 17 amino acids. V was trimmed by 0 bases and J by 3 bases, leaving 15 bases between them. The germline V gene encodes CDR1 SEHNR and CDR2 FQNEAQ (reference sequence).

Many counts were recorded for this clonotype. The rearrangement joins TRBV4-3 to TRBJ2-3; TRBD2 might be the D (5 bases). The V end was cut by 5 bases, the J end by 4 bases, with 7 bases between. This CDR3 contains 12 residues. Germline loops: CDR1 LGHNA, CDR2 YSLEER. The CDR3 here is CASSDGADTQYF. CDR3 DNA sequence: TGCGCCAGCAGCGACGGGGCAGATACGCAGTATTTT.

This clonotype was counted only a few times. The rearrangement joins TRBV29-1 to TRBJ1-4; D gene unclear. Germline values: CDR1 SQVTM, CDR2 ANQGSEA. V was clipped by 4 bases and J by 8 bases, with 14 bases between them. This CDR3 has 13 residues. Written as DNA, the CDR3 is TGCAGCGTTGTGGGCGACTTAGGGGAAAAACTGTTTTTT. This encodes CSVVGDLGEKLFF.

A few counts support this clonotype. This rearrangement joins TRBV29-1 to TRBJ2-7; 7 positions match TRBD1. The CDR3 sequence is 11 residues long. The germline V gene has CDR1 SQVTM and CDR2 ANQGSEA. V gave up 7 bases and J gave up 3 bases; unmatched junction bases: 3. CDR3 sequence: CSADRNYEQYF. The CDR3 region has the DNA TGCAGCGCGGACAGGAACTACGAGCAGTACTTC.

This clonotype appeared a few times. CDR3: CASSWDYTNEQFF. CDR3 in DNA: TGCGCCAGCAGCTGGGACTACACCAATGAGCAGTTCTTC. This chain joins TRBV5-1 and TRBJ2-1; 7 bases agree with TRBD2. Germline lookup yields CDR1 SGHRS and CDR2 YFSETQ. Trimming removed 3 bases from V and 6 bases from J; junction bases left unmatched: 3. CDR3 length equals 13 residues.

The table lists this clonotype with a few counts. The CDR3 sequence: CASSFGQAVFEQYF. CDR3 nucleotides: TGTGCCAGCAGTTTCGGGCAGGCGGTGTTCGAGCAGTACTTC. The chain joins TRBV12-3 or TRBV12-4 to TRBJ2-7; D is unresolved. The germline V and J ends were trimmed by 3 bases and 6 bases, with 15 bases remaining between them. The CDR3 is made up of 14 amino acids.

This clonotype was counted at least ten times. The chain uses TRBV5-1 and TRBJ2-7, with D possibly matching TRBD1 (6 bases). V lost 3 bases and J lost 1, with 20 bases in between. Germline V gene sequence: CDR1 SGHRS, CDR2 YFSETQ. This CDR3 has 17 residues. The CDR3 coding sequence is TGCGCCAGCAGCTCCGGGACAAGGGTTCCCCTATCCTACGAGCAGTACTTC. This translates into CASSSGTRVPLSYEQYF.

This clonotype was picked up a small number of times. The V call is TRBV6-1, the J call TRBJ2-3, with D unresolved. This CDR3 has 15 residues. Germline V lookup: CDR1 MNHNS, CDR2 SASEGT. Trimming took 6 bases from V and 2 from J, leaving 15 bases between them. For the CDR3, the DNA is TGTGCCAGCAGCCCCCCCGGGTCTGCCACAGATACGCAGTATTTT. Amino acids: CASSPPGSATDTQYF.

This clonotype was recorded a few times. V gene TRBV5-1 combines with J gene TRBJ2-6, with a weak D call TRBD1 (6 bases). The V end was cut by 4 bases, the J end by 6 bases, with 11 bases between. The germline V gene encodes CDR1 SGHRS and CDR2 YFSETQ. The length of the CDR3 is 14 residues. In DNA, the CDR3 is TGCGCCAGCAGCGTTGGGGGCGAGGCCAACGTCCTGACTTTC. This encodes CASSVGGEANVLTF. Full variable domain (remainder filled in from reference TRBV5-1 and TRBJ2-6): KAGVTQTPRYLIKTRGQQVTLSCSPISGHRSVSWYQQTPGQGLQFLFEYFSETQRNKGNFPGRFSGRQFSNSRSEMNVSTLELGDSALYLCASSVGGEANVLTFGAGSRLTVL.

The CDR3 nucleotides are TGTGCCATCAGTGAGGGGACAGGCGGGGATGAAAAACTGTTTTTT. This encodes CAISEGTGGDEKLFF. The chain combines TRBV10-3 with TRBJ1-4, with 8 positions matching TRBD1. CDR1 is ENHRY and CDR2 is SYGVKD in the germline V gene. Trimming took 2 bases from V and 6 from J; bases not matched to a gene: 5. The CDR3 length is 15 residues.

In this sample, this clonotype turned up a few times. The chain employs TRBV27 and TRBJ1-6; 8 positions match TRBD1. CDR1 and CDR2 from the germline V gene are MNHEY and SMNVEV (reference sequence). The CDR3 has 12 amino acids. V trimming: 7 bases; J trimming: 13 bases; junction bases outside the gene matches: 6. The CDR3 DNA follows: TGTGCCAGCACCACAGGGGGAGGCCCCCTCCACTTT. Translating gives CASTTGGGPLHF.

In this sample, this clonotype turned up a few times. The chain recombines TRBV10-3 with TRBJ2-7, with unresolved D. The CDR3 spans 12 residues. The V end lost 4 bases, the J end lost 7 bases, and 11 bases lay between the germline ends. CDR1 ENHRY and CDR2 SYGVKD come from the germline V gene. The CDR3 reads CAISVGSGEQYF. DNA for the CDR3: TGTGCCATCAGTGTGGGGTCTGGGGAGCAGTACTTC.

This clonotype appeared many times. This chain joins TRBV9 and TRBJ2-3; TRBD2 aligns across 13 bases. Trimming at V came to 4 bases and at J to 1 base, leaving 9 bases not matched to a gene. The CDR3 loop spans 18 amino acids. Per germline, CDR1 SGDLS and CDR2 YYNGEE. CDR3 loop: CASSPYSGTSGGTDTQYF. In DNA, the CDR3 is TGTGCCAGCAGCCCCTATTCCGGGACTAGCGGGGGCACAGATACGCAGTATTTT.

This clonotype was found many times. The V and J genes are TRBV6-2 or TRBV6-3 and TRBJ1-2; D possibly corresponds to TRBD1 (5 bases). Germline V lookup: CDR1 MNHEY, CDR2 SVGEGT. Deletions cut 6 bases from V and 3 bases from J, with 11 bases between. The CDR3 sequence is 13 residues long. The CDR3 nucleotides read TGTGCCAGCAGGATAGACAGCCACTATGGCTACACCTTC. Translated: CASRIDSHYGYTF.

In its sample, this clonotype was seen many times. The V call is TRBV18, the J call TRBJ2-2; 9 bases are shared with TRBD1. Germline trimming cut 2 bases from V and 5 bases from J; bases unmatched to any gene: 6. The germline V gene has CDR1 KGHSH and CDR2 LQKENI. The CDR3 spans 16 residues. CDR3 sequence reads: CASSPKDRGRTGELFF. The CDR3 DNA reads TGTGCCAGCTCACCAAAGGACAGGGGAAGAACCGGGGAGCTGTTTTTT.

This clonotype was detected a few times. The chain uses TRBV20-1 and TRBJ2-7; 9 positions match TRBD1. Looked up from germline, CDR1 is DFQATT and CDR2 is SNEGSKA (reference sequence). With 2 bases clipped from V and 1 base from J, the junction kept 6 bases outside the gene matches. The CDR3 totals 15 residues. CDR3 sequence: CSARPTGGASYEQYF. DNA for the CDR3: TGCAGTGCTAGACCAACAGGGGGCGCATCCTACGAGCAGTACTTC.

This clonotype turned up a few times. The CDR3 region has the DNA TGTGCCAGCAGCTTAGAATTGCTAGCGGGAGGCTACGAGCAGTACTTC. Translated, it gives CASSLELLAGGYEQYF. This chain joins TRBV7-9 and TRBJ2-7, with 11 positions matching TRBD2. V shed 1 base and J 3 bases; nucleotides not matched to a gene: 5. CDR3 length: 16 amino acids. From germline, CDR1 is SEHNR and CDR2 FQNEAQ (reference sequence). Based on the CDR3 plus reference TRBV7-9 and TRBJ2-7, the full variable domain is DTGVSQNPRHKITKRGQNVTFRCDPISEHNRLYWYRQTLGQGPEFLTYFQNEAQLEKSRLLSDRFSAERPKGSFSTLEIQRTEQGDSAMYLCASSLELLAGGYEQYFGPGTRLTVT.

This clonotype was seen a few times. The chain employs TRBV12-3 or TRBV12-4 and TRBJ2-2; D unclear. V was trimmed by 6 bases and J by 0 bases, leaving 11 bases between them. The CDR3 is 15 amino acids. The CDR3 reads CASSPSNTNTGELFF. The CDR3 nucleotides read TGTGCCAGCAGCCCTTCGAACACGAACACCGGGGAGCTGTTTTTT.

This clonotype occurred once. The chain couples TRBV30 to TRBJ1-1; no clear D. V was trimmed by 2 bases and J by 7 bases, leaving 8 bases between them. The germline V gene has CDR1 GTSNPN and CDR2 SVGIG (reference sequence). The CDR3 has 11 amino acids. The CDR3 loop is CAWSTSYEAFF. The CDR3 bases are TGTGCCTGGAGTACCTCATATGAAGCTTTCTTT.

Here the CDR3 DNA reads TGCAGTGCGCCCGGGACAGGATTGTTCGAGCAGTACTTC. Translation gives CSAPGTGLFEQYF. This chain links TRBV20-1 with TRBJ2-7; 8 bases agree with TRBD1. Germline V lookup: CDR1 DFQATT, CDR2 SNEGSKA (reference sequence). The V segment lost 6 bases and the J segment 6 bases; nucleotides outside the gene matches: 10. The CDR3 sequence is 13 residues long.

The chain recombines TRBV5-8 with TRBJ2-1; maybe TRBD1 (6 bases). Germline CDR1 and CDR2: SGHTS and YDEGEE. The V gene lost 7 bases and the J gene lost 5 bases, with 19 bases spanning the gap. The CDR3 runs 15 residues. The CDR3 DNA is TGTGCCAGCTCGCAGGGGATAGGGTTAAACAATGAGCAGTTCTTC. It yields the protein CASSQGIGLNNEQFF.

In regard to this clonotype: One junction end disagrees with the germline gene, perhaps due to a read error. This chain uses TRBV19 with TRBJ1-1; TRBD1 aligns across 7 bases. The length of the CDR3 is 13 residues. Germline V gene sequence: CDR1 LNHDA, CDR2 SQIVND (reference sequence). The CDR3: CASNSDRSNRKSF. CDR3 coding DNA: TGTGCCAGTAACTCGGACAGGTCGAACCGAAAATCCTTT.

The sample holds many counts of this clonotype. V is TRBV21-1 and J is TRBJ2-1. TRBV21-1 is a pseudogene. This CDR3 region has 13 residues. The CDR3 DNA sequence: TGTGCCAGCAGCAACGAACGAAAGGTTGAGCAGTTCTTC. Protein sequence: CASSNERKVEQFF.

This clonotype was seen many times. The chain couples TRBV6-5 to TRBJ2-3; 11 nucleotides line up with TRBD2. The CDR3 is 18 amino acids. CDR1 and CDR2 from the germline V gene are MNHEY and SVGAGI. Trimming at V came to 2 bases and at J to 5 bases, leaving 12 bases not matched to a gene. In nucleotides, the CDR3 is TGTGCCAGCAGTTACGATGGGCTAGCGGGGGGTCATGGAGATACGCAGTATTTT. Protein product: CASSYDGLAGGHGDTQYF.

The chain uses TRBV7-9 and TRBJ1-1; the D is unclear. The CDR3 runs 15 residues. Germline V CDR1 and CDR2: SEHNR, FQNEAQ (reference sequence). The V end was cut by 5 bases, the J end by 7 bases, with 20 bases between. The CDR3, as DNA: TGTGCCAGCAGCATGGGGTGGGGTGATGGCATTGAAGCTTTCTTT. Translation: CASSMGWGDGIEAFF.

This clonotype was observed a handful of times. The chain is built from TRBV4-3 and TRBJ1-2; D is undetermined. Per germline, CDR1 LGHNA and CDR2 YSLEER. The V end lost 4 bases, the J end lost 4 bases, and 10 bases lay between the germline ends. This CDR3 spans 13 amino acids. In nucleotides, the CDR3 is TGCGCCAGCAGCCCCGGGCGTTTCTATGGCTACACCTTC. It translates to CASSPGRFYGYTF.

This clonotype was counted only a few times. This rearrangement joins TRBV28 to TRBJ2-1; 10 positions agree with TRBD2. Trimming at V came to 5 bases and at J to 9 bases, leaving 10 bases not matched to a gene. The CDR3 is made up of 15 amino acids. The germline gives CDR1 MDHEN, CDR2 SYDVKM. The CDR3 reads CASSLVSGGAAEQFF. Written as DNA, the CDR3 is TGTGCCAGCAGTCTAGTGAGCGGGGGGGCTGCTGAGCAGTTCTTC.

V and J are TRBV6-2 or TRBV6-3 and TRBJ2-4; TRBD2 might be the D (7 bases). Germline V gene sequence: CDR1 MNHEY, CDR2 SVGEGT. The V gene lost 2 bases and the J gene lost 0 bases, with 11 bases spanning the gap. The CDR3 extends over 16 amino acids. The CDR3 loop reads CASSYGGARAKNIQYF. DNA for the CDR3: TGTGCCAGCAGTTACGGGGGGGCCAGAGCCAAAAACATTCAGTACTTC.

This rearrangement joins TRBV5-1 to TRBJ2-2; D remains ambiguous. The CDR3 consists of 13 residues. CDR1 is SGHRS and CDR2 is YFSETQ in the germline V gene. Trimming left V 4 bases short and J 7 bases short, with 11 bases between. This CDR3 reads CASSGYKDGELFF. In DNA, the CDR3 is TGCGCCAGCAGCGGATACAAGGACGGGGAGCTGTTTTTT.

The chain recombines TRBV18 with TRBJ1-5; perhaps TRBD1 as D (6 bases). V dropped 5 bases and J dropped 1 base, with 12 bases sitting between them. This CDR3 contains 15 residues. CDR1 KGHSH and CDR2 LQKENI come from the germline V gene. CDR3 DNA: TGTGCCAGCTCATCATCGGGACAAAGCAATCAGCCCCAGCATTTT. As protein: CASSSSGQSNQPQHF.

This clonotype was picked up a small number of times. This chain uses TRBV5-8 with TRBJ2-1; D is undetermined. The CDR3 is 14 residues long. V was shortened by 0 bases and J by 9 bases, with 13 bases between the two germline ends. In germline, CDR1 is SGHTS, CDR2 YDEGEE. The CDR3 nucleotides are TGTGCCAGCAGCTTGGGTCTAAGGTTGGGTGAGCAGTTCTTC. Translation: CASSLGLRLGEQFF.

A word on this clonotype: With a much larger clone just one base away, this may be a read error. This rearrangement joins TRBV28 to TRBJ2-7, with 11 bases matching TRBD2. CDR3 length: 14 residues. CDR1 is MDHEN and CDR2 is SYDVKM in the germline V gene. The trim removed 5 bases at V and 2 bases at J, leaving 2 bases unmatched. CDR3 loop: CASSKGLAAYEQYF. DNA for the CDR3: TGTGCCAGCAGTAAGGGACTAGCGGCCTACGAGCAGTACTTC.